This entry lists 30 T cell receptor beta chains sequenced from one sample in a study of response to subunit inactivated influenza vaccine. TCRdb passed the RT-PCR reads through MiXCR, listing each CDR3 protein once. The table has under 200,000 distinct CDR3 sequences, over 8.5% seen once. This material consisted of CD8+ T cells sorted from PBMCs, taken less than 25 months after vaccination. These receptors all stem from a man aged 50 to 69 who received an inactivated influenza vaccine.

This CDR3 reads CASSRGQGQDTEAFF. The CDR3 DNA reads TGCGCCAGCAGCCGCGGTCAGGGGCAGGACACTGAAGCTTTCTTT. V gene TRBV5-1 combines with J gene TRBJ1-1, with D perhaps matching TRBD1 (6 bases). Germline assignment: CDR1 SGHRS and CDR2 YFSETQ. Trimming removed 4 bases at V and 3 bases at J, with 16 bases between. The CDR3 loop spans 15 amino acids.

This clonotype was seen a few times. V gene TRBV4-1 combines with J gene TRBJ2-1; 8 bases are a match to TRBD2. CDR1 is MGHRA and CDR2 is YSYEKL in the germline V gene. The length of the CDR3 is 16 residues. Losses at the gene ends were 1 base for V and 4 bases for J; bases not matched to a gene: 6. The CDR3 loop reads CASSQAELAEYNEQFF. In nucleotides, the CDR3 is TGCGCCAGCAGCCAAGCTGAACTAGCGGAATACAATGAGCAGTTCTTC.

This clonotype was observed a handful of times. This chain connects TRBV12-3 or TRBV12-4 to TRBJ2-7; tentatively, D is TRBD1 or TRBD2 (5 bases each). The CDR3 has 12 amino acids. V gave up 8 bases and J gave up 3 bases, with 11 bases separating them. The CDR3 DNA sequence: TGTGCCAGCGCGGGCAGGGTCTACGAGCAGTACTTC. Translated, it gives CASAGRVYEQYF.

The rearrangement joins TRBV28 to TRBJ2-7, with 10 bases aligning to TRBD2. The CDR3 is made up of 16 amino acids. Per the germline V gene, CDR1 is MDHEN and CDR2 is SYDVKM. Germline trimming cut 4 bases from V and 1 base from J; bases unmatched to any gene: 7. CDR3 nucleotide sequence: TGTGCCAGCAGTTCGCCGACTAGCGGGTTATCCTACGAGCAGTACTTC. This gives the protein CASSSPTSGLSYEQYF.

This clonotype was observed a few times. The chain is built from TRBV7-9 and TRBJ1-2; no clear D gene. Trimming stripped 0 bases from V and 4 bases from J, with 6 bases between. The length of the CDR3 is 13 residues. From germline, CDR1 is SEHNR and CDR2 FQNEAQ (reference sequence). This CDR3 reads CASSLAGFYGYTF. The CDR3 nucleotides read TGTGCCAGCAGCTTAGCAGGGTTCTATGGCTACACCTTC. The variable domain in full, completed from reference TRBV7-9 and TRBJ1-2, reads DTGVSQNPRHKITKRGQNVTFRCDPISEHNRLYWYRQTLGQGPEFLTYFQNEAQLEKSRLLSDRFSAERPKGSFSTLEIQRTEQGDSAMYLCASSLAGFYGYTFGSGTRLTVV.

CDR3 region: CAIRGGDSTSSYEQYF. In nucleotides, the CDR3 is TGTGCCATCAGGGGGGGAGATAGTACCAGCTCCTACGAGCAGTACTTC. This chain links TRBV10-3 with TRBJ2-7; D may be TRBD2 (6 bases). V was clipped by 6 bases and J by 0 bases, with 18 bases between them. This CDR3 spans 16 amino acids. The V gene's germline CDR1 is ENHRY and CDR2 SYGVKD.

This clonotype turned up a few times. The chain is built from TRBV11-2 and TRBJ2-7; the match to TRBD1 covers 10 bases. This CDR3 has 15 amino acids. The V segment lost 1 base and the J segment 3 bases; nucleotides outside the gene matches: 3. The germline V gene has CDR1 SGHAT and CDR2 FQNNGV. The CDR3 bases are TGTGCCAGCAGCTTAGCCCGGACAGGGGGCTACGAGCAGTACTTC. Translation gives CASSLARTGGYEQYF.

This clonotype was detected only a few times. The rearrangement links TRBV7-9 to TRBJ2-3; D is perhaps TRBD1 or TRBD2 (5 bases each). Deletions cut 6 bases from V and 1 base from J, with 17 bases between. The CDR3 runs 16 residues. The germline gives CDR1 SEHNR, CDR2 FQNEAQ (reference sequence). The CDR3 sequence is CASSSPGSGRTDTQYF. CDR3 bases: TGTGCCAGCAGTTCCCCGGGTTCGGGACGCACAGATACGCAGTATTTT.

The J gene is TRBJ2-7, the V gene TRBV5-5; perhaps D is TRBD1 or TRBD2 (5 bases each). CDR1 SGHKS and CDR2 YYEKEE come from the germline V gene (reference sequence). Trimming removed 4 bases at V and 3 bases at J, with 14 bases between. The CDR3 is made up of 14 amino acids. The CDR3 region is CASSPFGTNYEQYF. The CDR3 coding sequence is TGTGCCAGCAGCCCATTTGGGACCAACTACGAGCAGTACTTC.

This clonotype was seen only a few times. The CDR3 loop reads CASSSFGDNEQFF. The CDR3 DNA reads as TGTGCCAGCAGCTCCTTCGGGGACAATGAGCAGTTCTTC. The genes are TRBV3-1 and TRBJ2-1, with D perhaps TRBD2 (5 bases). The CDR3 has 13 residues. Trimming pared 5 bases from V and 5 bases from J, leaving 10 bases between. CDR1 is LGHDT, CDR2 YNNKEL, per germline (reference sequence).

The gene calls are TRBV6-1 and TRBJ2-1; the match to TRBD1 covers 7 bases. V lost 11 bases, J lost 4 bases, and 14 bases stayed unmatched. The germline V gene has CDR1 MNHNS and CDR2 SASEGT. The CDR3 is 15 residues long. The CDR3 reads CASQGRQGSYNEQFF. The CDR3 nucleotides are TGTGCCTCCCAGGGACGACAGGGTTCGTACAATGAGCAGTTCTTC.

V is TRBV6-2 or TRBV6-3 and J is TRBJ1-1; D not resolved. This CDR3 region has 13 residues. Trimming took off 5 bases at V and 1 base at J, with 8 bases between the two ends. From germline, CDR1 is MNHEY and CDR2 SVGEGT. CDR3 nucleotides: TGTGCCAGCAGTCAGCGGGAGAACACTGAAGCTTTCTTT. Amino acid sequence: CASSQRENTEAFF.

The chain joins TRBV6-1 to TRBJ2-7, with TRBD1 matching 8 bases. CDR1 MNHNS and CDR2 SASEGT come from the germline V gene. The V segment lost 7 bases and the J segment 5 bases; nucleotides outside the gene matches: 13. The CDR3 covers 15 residues. The CDR3: CASTDEATGADEQYF. The CDR3 DNA reads TGTGCCAGCACCGACGAGGCGACAGGGGCGGACGAGCAGTACTTC.

V and J are TRBV7-6 and TRBJ1-5; the D gene is possibly TRBD1 (5 bases). The CDR3 is 15 residues long. Germline loops: CDR1 SGHVS, CDR2 FNYEAQ. Trimming took off 0 bases at V and 7 bases at J, with 13 bases between the two ends. The CDR3 here is CASSLAIGGNQPQHF. For the CDR3, the DNA is TGTGCCAGCAGCTTAGCGATCGGGGGGAACCAGCCCCAGCATTTT.

This chain joins TRBV7-8 and TRBJ1-1; D unresolved. The CDR3 has 13 residues. V lost 6 bases, J lost 1 base, and 9 bases lay in between. The germline CDR1 and CDR2 sequences are SGHVS and FQNEAQ. The CDR3 spells CASSSAGNTEAFF. Written as DNA, the CDR3 is TGTGCCAGCAGTTCCGCAGGGAACACTGAAGCTTTCTTT.

This clonotype was seen a few times. The chain carries TRBV13 and TRBJ1-2; unclear D gene. Trimming pared 5 bases from V and 7 bases from J, leaving 17 bases between. This CDR3 has 14 residues. Per germline, CDR1 PRHDT and CDR2 FYEKMQ (reference sequence). In DNA form, the CDR3 reads TGTGCCAGCAGCCAACGTGGGAGGCCCGTTGGCTACACCTTC. The encoded protein is CASSQRGRPVGYTF.

In this sample, this clonotype turned up many times. The J gene is TRBJ2-5, the V gene TRBV9, with 8 bases fitting TRBD2. The ends lost 0 bases at V and 2 bases at J; junction bases unmatched: 6. Germline CDR1 and CDR2: SGDLS and YYNGEE. CDR3 length: 16 residues. CDR3 coding DNA: TGTGCCAGCAGCGTAGGGGTTAGCGGGGTTCAAGAGACCCAGTACTTC. Translation gives CASSVGVSGVQETQYF.

The chain employs TRBV12-3 or TRBV12-4 and TRBJ1-3; D ambiguous. This CDR3 spans 13 amino acids. V was pared by 4 bases and J by 0 bases, with 4 bases between. CDR3 nucleotide sequence: TGTGCCAGCAGTTATGGCTCTGGAAACACCATATATTTT. It specifies CASSYGSGNTIYF.

The CDR3 DNA follows: TGTGCCAGCAGTTCAGGACTAGCGGAAGACCCCACAGATACGCAGTATTTT. Translation: CASSSGLAEDPTDTQYF. V usage is TRBV27 and J usage is TRBJ2-3, with TRBD2 matching 10 bases. The CDR3 has 17 amino acids. Germline-derived CDR1 and CDR2 are MNHEY and SMNVEV (reference sequence). Trimming at V came to 4 bases and at J to 2 bases, leaving 9 bases not matched to a gene.

The chain carries TRBV7-9 and TRBJ2-1, with 9 bases that match TRBD2. Germline CDR1 SEHNR, CDR2 FQNEAQ (reference sequence). The CDR3 contains 15 residues. J gave up 10 bases and V 3 bases, and 10 bases lay outside the gene matches. The CDR3 DNA sequence: TGTGCCAGCAGCTTCAGTGGCGGGGGGGCCGGCGAGCAGTTCTTC. Amino acids: CASSFSGGGAGEQFF.

This clonotype has at least ten counts. The V and J genes are TRBV20-1 and TRBJ2-1; no firm D call. Between the trimmed V and J ends, which lost 0 bases and 0 bases, there was a span of 12 bases. There are 16 residues in the CDR3. Germline-derived CDR1 and CDR2 are DFQATT and SNEGSKA (reference sequence). CDR3 residues: CSARDTEMSSYNEQFF. As DNA, the CDR3 is TGCAGTGCTAGAGATACGGAAATGAGCTCCTACAATGAGCAGTTCTTC.

This chain connects TRBV7-2 to TRBJ2-3; D gene uncertain. The CDR3 runs to 10 residues. The germline V gene has CDR1 SGHTA and CDR2 FQGNSA. The V and J ends lost 5 bases and 8 bases respectively, with 5 bases between them. This CDR3 reads CASSPGTQYF. CDR3 nucleotide sequence: TGTGCCAGCAGCCCGGGTACGCAGTATTTT. The variable domain in full, with the rest retrieved from reference TRBV7-2 and TRBJ2-3, is GAGVSQSPSNKVTEKGKDVELRCDPISGHTALYWYRQSLGQGLEFLIYFQGNSAPDKSGLPSDRFSAERTGGSVSTLTIQRTQQEDSAVYLCASSPGTQYFGPGTRLTVL.

V and J are TRBV11-2 and TRBJ2-1, with D uncertain. The CDR3 length is 18 residues. The V end was cut by 0 bases, the J end by 0 bases, with 15 bases between. Germline V gene data show CDR1 as SGHAT and CDR2 as FQNNGV. The CDR3 loop is CASSLDKEVQSSYNEQFF. In nucleotides, the CDR3 is TGTGCCAGCAGCTTAGATAAAGAGGTCCAGAGCTCCTACAATGAGCAGTTCTTC.

Note on this clonotype: With a much larger clone just one base away, this may be a read error. The chain couples TRBV11-2 to TRBJ2-5, with D possibly matching TRBD2 (5 bases). Germline V gives CDR1 SGHAT, CDR2 FQNNGV. The CDR3 totals 14 residues. Trimming removed 5 bases from V and 5 bases from J, with 15 bases in between. The DNA for the CDR3 is TGTGCCAGCAGCCTACGAGGGAATGGGGAGACCCAGTACTTC. Translated: CASSLRGNGETQYF.

V usage is TRBV10-3 and J usage is TRBJ2-7; 9 nucleotides agree with TRBD1. V shed 9 bases, J shed 5 bases, and the junction held 8 bases outside the gene matches. This CDR3 is 13 amino acids long. Germline V gene lookup returns CDR1 ENHRY and CDR2 SYGVKD. The chain's CDR3 is CAIQRQGVDEQYF. In nucleotides, the CDR3 is TGTGCCATACAGAGACAGGGGGTGGACGAGCAGTACTTC.

The chain recombines TRBV4-3 with TRBJ2-7; no reliable D call. Germline V gene sequence: CDR1 LGHNA, CDR2 YSLEER. V gave up 0 bases and J gave up 0 bases, with 9 bases separating them. The CDR3 sequence is 15 residues long. In DNA form, the CDR3 reads TGCGCCAGCAGCCAAGAATTCGGTAGCTCCTACGAGCAGTACTTC. Translated, it gives CASSQEFGSSYEQYF.

This clonotype was picked up a small number of times. This chain connects TRBV6-5 to TRBJ1-1, with unresolved D. V dropped 4 bases and J dropped 7 bases, with 7 bases sitting between them. Germline CDR1 and CDR2: MNHEY and SVGAGI. The CDR3 runs to 11 residues. The CDR3 nucleotides are TGTGCCAGCAGTTCCGTAGGTGAAGCTTTCTTT. It encodes CASSSVGEAFF.

There are a few counts of this clonotype. The J gene is TRBJ1-1, the V gene TRBV6-5; D is unclear. CDR3 length: 15 residues. With 0 bases removed from V and 1 base from J, the gap between germline ends came to 9 bases. CDR1 is MNHEY and CDR2 is SVGAGI in the germline V gene. CDR3 sequence (DNA): TGTGCCAGCAGTTACTCGAGACAAACGAACACTGAAGCTTTCTTT. This sequence encodes CASSYSRQTNTEAFF.

This clonotype has ten or more counts. The V and J genes are TRBV2 and TRBJ1-2; D is possibly TRBD1 (6 bases). The CDR3 has 13 amino acids. V was cut by 5 bases and J by 4 bases, with 11 bases left in between. Per germline, CDR1 SNHLY and CDR2 FYNNEI. The CDR3 coding sequence is TGTGCCAGCAGTCATACAGGGTTCTATGGCTACACCTTC. Encoded protein: CASSHTGFYGYTF.

This clonotype showed up just a few times. The chain combines TRBV10-2 with TRBJ2-2; TRBD2 matches at 16 bases. The CDR3 is made up of 16 amino acids. V lost 6 bases, J lost 11 bases, and 9 bases stayed unmatched. Germline CDR1 and CDR2: WSHSY and SAAADI. The CDR3 nucleotides are TGCGCCAGCAGGGAGGCCGGGACTAGCGGGGGGGCCGAGCTGTTTTTT. Translating gives CASREAGTSGGAELFF.